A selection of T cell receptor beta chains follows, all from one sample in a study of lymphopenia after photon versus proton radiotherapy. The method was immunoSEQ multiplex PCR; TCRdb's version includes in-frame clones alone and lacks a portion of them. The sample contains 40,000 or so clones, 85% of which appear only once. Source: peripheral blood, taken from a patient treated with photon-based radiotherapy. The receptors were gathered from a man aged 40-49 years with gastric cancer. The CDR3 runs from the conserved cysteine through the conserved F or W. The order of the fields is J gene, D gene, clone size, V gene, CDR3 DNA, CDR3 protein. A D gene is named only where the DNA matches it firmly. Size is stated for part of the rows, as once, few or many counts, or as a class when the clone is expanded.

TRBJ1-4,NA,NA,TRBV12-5,TGTGCTAGTGGTTTGGTACACCCGGGGTACAGGGCTGCAACTAATGAAAAACTGTTTTTT,CASGLVHPGYRAATNEKLFF
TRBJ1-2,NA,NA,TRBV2,TGTGCCAGCAGTGAACTCCGCGACAGGAGCTATGGCTACACCTTC,CASSELRDRSYGYTF
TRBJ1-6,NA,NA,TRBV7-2,TGTGCCAGCAGCTCCGCCGGACGGGGGAACGATTCACCCCTCCACTTT,CASSSAGRGNDSPLHF
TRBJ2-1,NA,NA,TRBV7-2,TGTGCCAGCAGCCCGAGACTCGGGGAGCAGTTCTTC,CASSPRLGEQFF
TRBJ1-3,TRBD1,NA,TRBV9,TGTGCCAGCAGCGGGACAGGAGCTGGAAACACCATATATTTT,CASSGTGAGNTIYF
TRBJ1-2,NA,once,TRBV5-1,TGCGCCAGCAGCTTGGCCGTGGGGGAAGGGGTCTATGGCTACACCTTC,CASSLAVGEGVYGYTF
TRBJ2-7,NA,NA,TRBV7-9,TGTGCCAGCAGCTCCATGGACAGCCTCGGCGAGCAGTACTTC,CASSSMDSLGEQYF
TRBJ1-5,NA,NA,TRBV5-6,TGTGCCAGCAGCTTGGGGTCAGTGTCTAATGGGCCCCAGCATTTT,CASSLGSVSNGPQHF
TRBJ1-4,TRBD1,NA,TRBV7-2,TGTGCCAGCAGCTCCGGGACAGCCGATGAAAAACTGTTTTTT,CASSSGTADEKLFF
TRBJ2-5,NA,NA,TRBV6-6,TGTGCCACCCTTGATGACAGAGGCGGTAGGGGGAAGACCCAGTACTTC,CATLDDRGGRGKTQYF
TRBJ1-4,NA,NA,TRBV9,TGTGCCAGCAGCGAGGGCGGGGGGACAAGAGAAAAACTGTTTTTT,CASSEGGGTREKLFF
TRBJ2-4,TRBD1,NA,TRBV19,TGTGCCAGTAGTATCGGGGACAGGGGAAACATTCAGTACTTC,CASSIGDRGNIQYF
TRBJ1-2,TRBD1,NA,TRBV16,TGTGCCAGCAGCGAATATGACAGGGGTGGCTACACCTTC,CASSEYDRGGYTF
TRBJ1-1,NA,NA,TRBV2,TGTGCCAGCAGGGGGACGGAGGGAGCTTTCTTT,CASRGTEGAFF
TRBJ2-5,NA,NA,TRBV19,TGTGCCAGTAGTATAGGGGGAGATGAGACCCAGTACTTC,CASSIGGDETQYF
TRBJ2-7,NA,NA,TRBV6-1,TGTGCCAGCATCCGATCTAGTCTACCCTACGAGCAGTACTTC,CASIRSSLPYEQYF
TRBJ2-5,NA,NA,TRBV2,TGTGCCAGCAGTGAGGAGGGGCGTGAGGGGCAAGAGACCCAGTACTTC,CASSEEGREGQETQYF
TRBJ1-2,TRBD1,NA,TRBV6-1,TGTGCCAGCAGTGAAGCTGTACAGGGGGACGGCTACACCTTC,CASSEAVQGDGYTF
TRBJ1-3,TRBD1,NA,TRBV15,TGTGCCACCAGCAGAGGTGGGACAGGCTTTGGAAACACCATATATTTT,CATSRGGTGFGNTIYF
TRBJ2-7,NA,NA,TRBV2,TGTGCCAGCACCTCGGACAGCTACGAGCAGTACTTC,CASTSDSYEQYF
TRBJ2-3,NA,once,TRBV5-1,TGCGCCAGCAGACGGGTTGGTGGCGGGGTGACAGATACGCAGTATTTT,CASRRVGGGVTDTQYF